What follows are 15 T cell receptor beta chains derived from one specimen sequenced in a study of PD-1 blockade in classical Hodgkin lymphoma. Measured with immunoSEQ multiplex PCR; TCRdb has only the in-frame clones, and not every one. The data show about 22,000 clones, about 80% seen once. The time point: cycle 4 day 1 (C4D1), after less than 7 weeks of nivolumab. Every patient relapsed after autologous stem cell transplantation, and brentuximab vedotin exposure varied. The sequencing here drew on peripheral blood mononuclear cells (PBMCs), taken before the fourth cycle of nivolumab. These receptors were taken from a human donor with classical Hodgkin lymphoma.

V and J are TRBV4-1 and TRBJ2-7; 11 bases align to TRBD2. The CDR3 is 15 residues long. With 3 bases clipped from V and 3 bases from J, the junction kept 4 bases outside the gene matches. The V gene's germline CDR1 is MGHRA and CDR2 YSYEKL. CDR3 loop: CASSHTGTSGYEQYF. For the CDR3, the DNA is TGCGCCAGCAGCCACACCGGGACTAGCGGCTACGAGCAGTACTTC.

This chain connects TRBV4-1 to TRBJ1-4; possible D gene TRBD1, 6 bases. Germline CDR1 is MGHRA and CDR2 is YSYEKL. This CDR3 has 16 amino acids. Trimming took 0 bases from V and 6 from J, leaving 14 bases between them. This CDR3 reads CASSQDFGQWDEKLFF. In DNA, the CDR3 is TGCGCCAGCAGCCAAGATTTTGGACAGTGGGATGAAAAACTGTTTTTT.

V is TRBV5-1 and J is TRBJ2-5; 13 positions match TRBD2. The V gene's germline CDR1 is SGHRS and CDR2 YFSETQ. CDR3 length: 15 amino acids. V lost 4 bases and J lost 5; bases outside the gene matches: 5. Written as DNA, the CDR3 is TGCGCCAGCAGCGAAACTAGCGGGAGGGTCGAGACCCAGTACTTC. It specifies CASSETSGRVETQYF. The whole variable domain, filled in from reference TRBV5-1 and TRBJ2-5, reads KAGVTQTPRYLIKTRGQQVTLSCSPISGHRSVSWYQQTPGQGLQFLFEYFSETQRNKGNFPGRFSGRQFSNSRSEMNVSTLELGDSALYLCASSETSGRVETQYFGPGTRLLVL.

This sequence joins TRBV28 and TRBJ1-2; D gene ambiguous. Germline CDR1 is MDHEN and CDR2 is SYDVKM. V shed 5 bases and J shed 4 bases, with 5 bases lying between them. The length of the CDR3 is 11 residues. The CDR3 region has the DNA TGTGCCAGCAGTAGTCCCTATGGCTACACCTTC. It specifies CASSSPYGYTF.

In this sample, this clone turned up a few times. The rearrangement joins TRBV2 to TRBJ1-4; the D is unclear. This CDR3 comprises 13 residues. V gave up 7 bases and J gave up 7 bases, with 13 bases separating them. CDR1 and CDR2 (germline): SNHLY, FYNNEI. CDR3 region: CASNPGWAEKLFF. In DNA, the CDR3 is TGTGCCAGCAACCCCGGGTGGGCTGAAAAACTGTTTTTT.

This CDR3 is CATSREGEGYTDTQYF. The CDR3 nucleotides are TGTGCCACCAGCAGAGAGGGGGAAGGGTACACAGATACGCAGTATTTT. The chain has TRBV15 and TRBJ2-3; D possibly uses TRBD1 or TRBD2 (5 bases each). Germline V gene sequence: CDR1 LNHNV, CDR2 YYDKDF (reference sequence). The V gene lost 0 bases and the J gene lost 2 bases, with 12 bases spanning the gap. The CDR3 sequence is 16 residues long.

V gene TRBV9 combines with J gene TRBJ2-3; TRBD2 matches at 7 bases. Trimming at V came to 3 bases and at J to 4 bases, leaving 11 bases not matched to a gene. Germline V lookup: CDR1 SGDLS, CDR2 YYNGEE. This CDR3 has 16 residues. CDR3 DNA: TGTGCCAGCAGCGCCGGCGGCGGGAGTTGGGCAGATACGCAGTATTTT. Its translation: CASSAGGGSWADTQYF.

The rearrangement joins TRBV14 to TRBJ2-1, with D tentatively TRBD1 (5 bases). V shed 2 bases and J shed 2 bases, with 10 bases lying between them. The germline V gene encodes CDR1 SGHDN and CDR2 FVKESK. The CDR3 has 15 residues. As DNA, the CDR3 is TGTGCCAGCAGCCAAAGGGGCTTTACCTACAATGAGCAGTTCTTC. This gives the protein CASSQRGFTYNEQFF.

The V and J genes are TRBV9 and TRBJ2-7; 10 nucleotides line up with TRBD2. This CDR3 comprises 15 residues. The V gene end was trimmed by 0 bases and the J gene end by 3 bases; junction bases not matched to a gene: 3. Per the germline V gene, CDR1 is SGDLS and CDR2 is YYNGEE. CDR3 sequence reads: CASSVDLAGVYEQYF. The CDR3 nucleotides are TGTGCCAGCAGCGTAGATCTAGCGGGAGTCTACGAGCAGTACTTC.

The chain links TRBV11-1 to TRBJ1-1; D is uncertain. Germline values: CDR1 SGHAT, CDR2 FQDESV (reference sequence). The CDR3 has 12 amino acids. The V gene lost 5 bases and the J gene lost 0 bases, with 4 bases spanning the gap. The CDR3 DNA reads TGTGCCAGCAGCATAATGAACACTGAAGCTTTCTTT. Its translation is CASSIMNTEAFF.

V is TRBV9 and J is TRBJ1-2, with D possibly being TRBD1 (6 bases). CDR1 and CDR2 (germline): SGDLS, YYNGEE. Trimming stripped 4 bases from V and 5 bases from J, with 27 bases between. The CDR3 is 18 amino acids. The DNA for the CDR3 is TGTGCCAGCAGCCCCCGGGAGGGGGGGACACCCCTTGGGTATGGCTACACCTTC. Protein: CASSPREGGTPLGYGYTF. The full variable domain, its missing parts supplied by reference TRBV9 and TRBJ1-2, is DSGVTQTPKHLITATGQRVTLRCSPRSGDLSVYWYQQSLDQGLQFLIQYYNGEERAKGNILERFSAQQFPDLHSELNLSSLELGDSALYFCASSPREGGTPLGYGYTFGSGTRLTVV.

The rearrangement uses TRBV4-1 and TRBJ1-1; D is perhaps TRBD1 (6 bases). The CDR3 loop spans 16 amino acids. Trimming shortened V by 3 bases and J by 5 bases, and 19 bases separated the two germline ends. Per germline, CDR1 MGHRA and CDR2 YSYEKL. CDR3 in amino acids: CASSQDTTGTRTEAFF. CDR3 sequence (DNA): TGCGCCAGCAGCCAGGATACCACCGGGACACGTACTGAAGCTTTCTTT.

The V and J genes are TRBV19 and TRBJ1-3; D is unresolved. Germline CDR1 LNHDA, CDR2 SQIVND (reference sequence). The CDR3 contains 16 residues. The germline V and J ends were trimmed by 6 bases and 6 bases, with 21 bases remaining between them. CDR3 amino acids: CASSPLWGSGVNTIYF. CDR3 DNA: TGTGCCAGTAGCCCCCTCTGGGGATCGGGCGTAAACACCATATATTTT.

The V and J genes are TRBV4-1 and TRBJ2-7; D is possibly TRBD2 (7 bases). Germline V gives CDR1 MGHRA, CDR2 YSYEKL. The CDR3 runs to 18 residues. V gave up 1 base and J gave up 4 bases, with 23 bases separating them. The CDR3 DNA is TGCGCCAGCAGCCAAGCTCCGAAAAGACTAGCAGGGGAGTACGAGCAGTACTTC. It codes for CASSQAPKRLAGEYEQYF.

The chain links TRBV6-4 to TRBJ1-4, with D hard to call. The CDR3 has 16 amino acids. Germline CDR1 reads MRHNA; CDR2 reads SNTAGT. V dropped 4 bases and J dropped 8 bases, with 20 bases sitting between them. The CDR3 nucleotides are TGTGCCAGCAGTGCCTCACCGACACGGCTCGGGGAAAAACTGTTTTTT. Its translation: CASSASPTRLGEKLFF.